Below, 23 T cell receptor beta chains from the same sample are listed, as sequenced in a study of T-cell reconstitution after alpha-beta-depleted transplantation in children. Molecular barcoding with unique molecular identifiers was used for the TCRbeta library. TCRdb reprocessed the PCR reads via MiXCR and lists one record per CDR3 protein. The sample lists around 450,000 distinct CDR3 sequences, roughly 44% occurring once. The sample in question was PBMCs, obtained before TCRalphabeta/CD19-depleted stem cell transplant. Receptors were obtained from a girl aged 2 to 10 with aplastic anemia, due to receive a stem cell transplant.

The chain employs TRBV5-6 and TRBJ2-2, with TRBD2 matching 9 bases. The CDR3 is made up of 16 amino acids. Germline V gene data show CDR1 as SGHDT and CDR2 as YYEEEE. V gave up 4 bases and J gave up 4 bases; unmatched junction bases: 8. CDR3 DNA sequence: TGTGCCAGCAGCGACAAAGCGGGAGGTGGCACCGGGGAGCTGTTTTTT. It encodes CASSDKAGGGTGELFF.

The CDR3 DNA is TGTGCCAGCAGGCCAAGGGGGCTTGGGGAGACCCAGTACTTC. Its translation is CASRPRGLGETQYF. V is TRBV13 and J is TRBJ2-5; 7 nucleotides agree with TRBD1. J was trimmed by 5 bases and V by 6 bases; bases with no gene match: 9. Germline-derived CDR1 and CDR2 are PRHDT and FYEKMQ (reference sequence). The CDR3 has 14 amino acids.

This clonotype has at least ten counts. The chain carries TRBV2 and TRBJ2-3, with unresolved D. Per the germline V gene, CDR1 is SNHLY and CDR2 is FYNNEI. The V and J ends lost 6 bases and 2 bases respectively, with 15 bases between them. The CDR3 has 15 residues. CDR3: CASRYSPQVTDTQYF. The CDR3 DNA follows: TGTGCCAGCAGGTATTCCCCTCAAGTCACAGATACGCAGTATTTT.

The J gene is TRBJ2-1, the V gene TRBV4-2; D may be TRBD2 (5 bases). CDR1 is LGHNA, CDR2 YNFKEQ, per germline. Trimming took off 0 bases at V and 5 bases at J, with 14 bases between the two ends. The CDR3 consists of 16 residues. CDR3 sequence (DNA): TGTGCCAGCAGCCAAGATGAACGGGGATGGGACAATGAGCAGTTCTTC. Amino acid sequence: CASSQDERGWDNEQFF.

The V gene is TRBV5-1, the J gene TRBJ1-4; 7 bases line up with TRBD1. V gave up 0 bases and J gave up 5 bases; unmatched junction bases: 10. The CDR3 is made up of 17 amino acids. The germline CDR1 and CDR2 sequences are SGHRS and YFSETQ. CDR3 nucleotide sequence: TGCGCCAGCAGCTTGGAAGGTGCGGGACAGATGAATGAAAAACTGTTTTTT. Translation: CASSLEGAGQMNEKLFF.

The J gene is TRBJ1-4, the V gene TRBV20-1; D is undetermined. This CDR3 comprises 15 residues. Trimming left V 6 bases short and J 0 bases short, with 14 bases between. CDR1 is DFQATT, CDR2 SNEGSKA, per germline (reference sequence). The CDR3 sequence: CSAPGRDATNEKLFF. CDR3 coding DNA: TGCAGTGCCCCTGGCCGGGATGCAACTAATGAAAAACTGTTTTTT.

In its sample, this clonotype was seen a few times. The V call is TRBV6-5, the J call TRBJ2-5; weak D call: TRBD1 (6 bases). CDR3 length equals 14 residues. V gave up 0 bases and J gave up 6 bases, with 11 bases separating them. Germline V gives CDR1 MNHEY, CDR2 SVGAGI. The chain's CDR3 is CASSYSPGEKTQYF. DNA for the CDR3: TGTGCCAGCAGTTACTCGCCAGGGGAGAAGACCCAGTACTTC.

Ten or more counts support this clonotype. DNA for the CDR3: TGCGCCAGCAGCTTGGGGGACAGCCAGGATGAGCAGTTCTTC. It translates to CASSLGDSQDEQFF. The chain couples TRBV5-1 to TRBJ2-1, with 7 bases fitting TRBD1. CDR1 is SGHRS and CDR2 is YFSETQ in the germline V gene. CDR3 length: 14 amino acids. The J segment lost 8 bases and the V segment lost 0 bases, leaving 5 bases of the junction unmatched.

This clonotype was seen a few times. This chain joins TRBV11-3 and TRBJ2-1, with 7 positions matching TRBD2. The CDR3 runs to 14 residues. Germline V lookup: CDR1 SGHNT, CDR2 YENEEA. With V trimmed by 4 bases and J by 9 bases, 9 bases remained unmatched. CDR3 loop: CASSSQGGSGEQFF. The CDR3 nucleotides are TGTGCCAGCAGCTCACAAGGCGGGAGCGGTGAGCAGTTCTTC.

J is TRBJ2-1 and V is TRBV6-1, with 7 nucleotides matching TRBD2. The CDR3 contains 16 residues. The germline V gene encodes CDR1 MNHNS and CDR2 SASEGT. The trim removed 8 bases at V and 7 bases at J, leaving 17 bases unmatched. The CDR3 reads CASGSSGGRAWNEQFF. The CDR3, as DNA: TGTGCCAGCGGGAGTAGCGGAGGGAGGGCCTGGAATGAGCAGTTCTTC.

Many counts were recorded for this clonotype. CDR3 in amino acids: CASSQEIPKRYEQYF. Here the CDR3 DNA reads TGCGCCAGCAGCCAAGAAATCCCCAAGAGGTACGAGCAGTACTTC. The V call is TRBV4-1, the J call TRBJ2-7, with D unresolved. The CDR3 covers 15 residues. V lost 0 bases, J lost 4 bases, and 13 bases lay in between. Germline V gene lookup returns CDR1 MGHRA and CDR2 YSYEKL.

This chain uses TRBV25-1 with TRBJ1-6; D remains ambiguous. V gave up 2 bases and J gave up 14 bases, with 10 bases separating them. Germline CDR1 and CDR2: MGHDK and SYGVNS. The CDR3 consists of 12 residues. This chain's CDR3 is CASSERAGALHF. The CDR3 DNA reads TGTGCCAGCAGTGAACGGGCAGGAGCCCTCCACTTT.

The chain employs TRBV7-9 and TRBJ2-7; no clear D gene. V gave up 6 bases and J gave up 2 bases, with 11 bases separating them. CDR1 SEHNR and CDR2 FQNEAQ come from the germline V gene (reference sequence). The CDR3 spans 13 residues. The CDR3 sequence: CASSSGGTYEQYF. The CDR3 DNA reads TGTGCCAGCAGTTCCGGTGGGACCTACGAGCAGTACTTC. The full variable domain, with the rest looked up from reference TRBV7-9 and TRBJ2-7, is DTGVSQNPRHKITKRGQNVTFRCDPISEHNRLYWYRQTLGQGPEFLTYFQNEAQLEKSRLLSDRFSAERPKGSFSTLEIQRTEQGDSAMYLCASSSGGTYEQYFGPGTRLTVT.

The chain employs TRBV7-2 and TRBJ1-4; 7 bases agree with TRBD1. With V trimmed by 3 bases and J by 6 bases, 4 bases remained unmatched. The CDR3 is 14 amino acids. Germline CDR1 reads SGHTA; CDR2 reads FQGNSA. This CDR3 reads CASSFSGTDEKLFF. The CDR3 coding sequence is TGTGCCAGCAGCTTCTCCGGGACAGATGAAAAACTGTTTTTT.

The gene calls are TRBV7-2 and TRBJ2-3, with 9 bases aligning to TRBD2. CDR1 is SGHTA and CDR2 is FQGNSA in the germline V gene. The CDR3 extends over 17 amino acids. With V trimmed by 5 bases and J by 1 base, 10 bases remained unmatched. This CDR3 reads CASSPYSGSPGTDTQYF. The CDR3 nucleotides read TGTGCCAGCAGCCCCTATAGCGGGAGCCCCGGCACAGATACGCAGTATTTT.

With respect to this clonotype: Mismatch with germline at one junction end may stem from a read error. J is TRBJ2-3 and V is TRBV7-3; D is unresolved. Germline assignment: CDR1 SGHTA and CDR2 FQGTGA. The CDR3 runs to 16 residues. CDR3 DNA: TGTCCCAGCAGCTTAAGAGGCGGAACTAGCACAGATACGCAGTATTTT. It codes for CPSSLRGGTSTDTQYF.

This clonotype was counted a few times. This sequence joins TRBV5-6 and TRBJ2-2, with D unresolved. The CDR3 is 13 amino acids. Trimming took 7 bases from V and 1 from J, leaving 8 bases between them. The germline CDR1 and CDR2 sequences are SGHDT and YYEEEE. In DNA, the CDR3 is TGTGCCAGCCGTCTCGGGAACACCGGGGAGCTGTTTTTT. Translation: CASRLGNTGELFF.

Worth noting for this clonotype: An end of the junction does not agree with germline; a read error may underlie this. The chain is built from TRBV5-8 and TRBJ2-1; D is possibly TRBD2 (5 bases). This CDR3 is built from 12 residues. The germline CDR1 and CDR2 sequences are SGHTS and YDEGEE. CDR3 protein: CASSFSGNGQFF. CDR3 coding DNA: TGTGCCAGCAGCTTTTCGGGAAATGGGCAGTTCTTC.

This clonotype appeared a few times. V gene TRBV7-9 combines with J gene TRBJ2-1; 10 nucleotides line up with TRBD2. V trimming: 1 base; J trimming: 4 bases; junction bases outside the gene matches: 7. This CDR3 is 17 amino acids long. Germline V gene lookup returns CDR1 SEHNR and CDR2 FQNEAQ (reference sequence). The CDR3 spells CASSLVPSGRGYNEQFF. In nucleotides, the CDR3 is TGTGCCAGCAGCTTAGTGCCCAGCGGGAGGGGATACAATGAGCAGTTCTTC.

The chain combines TRBV20-1 with TRBJ2-5, with 11 bases that match TRBD2. Germline-derived CDR1 and CDR2 are DFQATT and SNEGSKA (reference sequence). The V segment lost 6 bases and the J segment 5 bases; nucleotides outside the gene matches: 14. CDR3 size: 16 residues. The CDR3 is CSAPQALAGGRETQYF. The CDR3 DNA reads as TGCAGTGCCCCCCAGGCTCTAGCGGGGGGCCGGGAGACCCAGTACTTC.

This clonotype has only a few counts. The chain links TRBV27 to TRBJ2-1; 10 bases fit TRBD2. The germline V gene has CDR1 MNHEY and CDR2 SMNVEV (reference sequence). The J segment lost 5 bases and the V segment lost 5 bases, leaving 12 bases of the junction unmatched. The CDR3 runs to 17 residues. The CDR3 reads CASSPAIPGLANNEQFF. The CDR3 region has the DNA TGTGCCAGCAGTCCAGCGATTCCGGGACTAGCGAACAATGAGCAGTTCTTC.

The rearrangement uses TRBV9 and TRBJ2-3; D is tentatively TRBD1 or TRBD2 (5 bases each). The length of the CDR3 is 17 residues. Germline V gene sequence: CDR1 SGDLS, CDR2 YYNGEE. V gave up 0 bases and J gave up 3 bases, with 17 bases separating them. The CDR3: CASSVATWGSGTDTQYF. The CDR3 DNA follows: TGTGCCAGCAGCGTAGCTACATGGGGGAGCGGAACAGATACGCAGTATTTT.

This clonotype was counted a few times. The chain is built from TRBV20-1 and TRBJ1-5, with unresolved D. This CDR3 comprises 14 residues. Looked up from germline, CDR1 is DFQATT and CDR2 is SNEGSKA (reference sequence). Trimming took off 6 bases at V and 2 bases at J, with 14 bases between the two ends. CDR3 in amino acids: CSAPLNGGNQPQHF. The DNA for the CDR3 is TGCAGTGCCCCTCTCAACGGCGGCAATCAGCCCCAGCATTTT.